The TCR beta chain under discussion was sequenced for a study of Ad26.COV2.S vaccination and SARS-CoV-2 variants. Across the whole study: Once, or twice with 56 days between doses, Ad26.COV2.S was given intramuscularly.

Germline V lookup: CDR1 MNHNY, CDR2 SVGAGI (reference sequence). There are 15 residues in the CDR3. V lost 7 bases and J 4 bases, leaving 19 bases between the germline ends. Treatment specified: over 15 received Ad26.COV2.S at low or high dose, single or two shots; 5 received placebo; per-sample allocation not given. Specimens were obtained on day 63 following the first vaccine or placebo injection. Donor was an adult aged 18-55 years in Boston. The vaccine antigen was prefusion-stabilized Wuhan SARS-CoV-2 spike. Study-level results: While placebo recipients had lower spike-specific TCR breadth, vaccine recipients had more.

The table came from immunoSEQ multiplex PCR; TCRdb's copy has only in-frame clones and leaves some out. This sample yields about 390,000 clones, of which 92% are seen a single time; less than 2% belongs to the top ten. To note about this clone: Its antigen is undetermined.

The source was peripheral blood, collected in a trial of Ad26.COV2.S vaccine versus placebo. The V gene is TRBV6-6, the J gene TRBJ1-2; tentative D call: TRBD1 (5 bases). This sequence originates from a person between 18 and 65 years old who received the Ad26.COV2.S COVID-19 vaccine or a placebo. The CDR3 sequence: CASTNGRERTYGYTF. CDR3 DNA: TGTGCCAGCACTAACGGCAGGGAGAGAACCTATGGCTACACCTTC.